This T cell receptor (beta chain) was observed in a study of T cells after yellow fever vaccination. TCRdb redid the calling of the 5' RACE reads with MiXCR, one entry per CDR3 protein. Here the sample spans about 300,000 distinct CDR3 sequences, 6.8% being singletons. Per the germline V gene, CDR1 is LGHDT and CDR2 is YNNKEL (reference sequence). This CDR3 contains 12 residues. The V end was cut by 3 bases, the J end by 5 bases, with 8 bases between. This clonotype came up many times. The sequence was obtained from a man aged 18 to 29 who received the YFV17D yellow fever vaccine. This chain connects TRBV3-1 to TRBJ2-7, with D possibly being TRBD2 (6 bases). The sample here was PBMCs, taken more than 35 days after the first yellow fever vaccination. The CDR3 coding sequence is TGTGCCAGCAGCCAGTCGGGGGACGAGCAGTACGTC. It translates to CASSQSGDEQYV.